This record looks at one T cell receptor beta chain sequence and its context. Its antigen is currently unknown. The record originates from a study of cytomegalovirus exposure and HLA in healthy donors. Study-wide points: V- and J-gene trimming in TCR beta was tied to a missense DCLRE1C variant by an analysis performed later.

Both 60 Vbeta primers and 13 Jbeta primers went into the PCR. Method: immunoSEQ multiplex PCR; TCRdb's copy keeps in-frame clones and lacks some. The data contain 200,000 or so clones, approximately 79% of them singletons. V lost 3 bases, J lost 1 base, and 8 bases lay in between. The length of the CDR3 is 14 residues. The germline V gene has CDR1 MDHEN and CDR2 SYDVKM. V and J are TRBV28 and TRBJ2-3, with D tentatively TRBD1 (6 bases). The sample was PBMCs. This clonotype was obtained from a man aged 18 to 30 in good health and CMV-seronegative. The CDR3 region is CASSLGQRTDTQYF. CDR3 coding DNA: TGTGCCAGCAGTTTGGGACAACGCACAGATACGCAGTATTTT.